These 26 T cell receptor beta chains came from one sample sequenced in a study of T cell responses to AZD1222 COVID-19 vaccine. Repertoires were generated with immunoSEQ multiplex PCR, while TCRdb's copy carries only in-frame clones and drops some. The sample holds some 150,000 clones; 90% to 95% are singletons and the top ten take 4% to 6%. Sequenced material: peripheral blood, taken on day 0 of AZD1222 vaccination. Receptor source: an adult in good health.

This clone was seen a handful of times. This chain links TRBV7-2 with TRBJ2-1; D is ambiguous. Germline V gene data show CDR1 as SGHTA and CDR2 as FQGNSA. The CDR3 runs 14 residues. Deletions cut 2 bases from V and 2 bases from J, with 7 bases between. CDR3 sequence reads: CASSLQQAYNEQFF. CDR3 in DNA: TGTGCCAGCAGCTTACAGCAGGCCTACAATGAGCAGTTCTTC.

The chain joins TRBV7-2 to TRBJ2-4; D is perhaps TRBD1 (6 bases). V lost 4 bases to trimming and J lost 8 bases, with 18 bases between them. Germline V gene data show CDR1 as SGHTA and CDR2 as FQGNSA. This CDR3 is built from 15 residues. The CDR3 sequence: CASSSPQGSLHIQYF. CDR3 sequence (DNA): TGTGCCAGCAGCTCACCACAGGGTTCGTTACACATTCAGTACTTC.

The J gene is TRBJ1-2, the V gene TRBV12-3 or TRBV12-4, with unresolved D. The CDR3 spans 13 residues. V was trimmed by 5 bases and J by 4 bases, leaving 11 bases between them. CDR3 nucleotides: TGTGCCAGCAGTCCCACAGAAAGCTATGGCTACACCTTC. Its protein product is CASSPTESYGYTF.

V is TRBV7-9 and J is TRBJ1-2; D not certain. CDR3 length: 16 residues. CDR1 and CDR2 from the germline V gene are SEHNR and FQNEAQ (reference sequence). Trimming stripped 2 bases from V and 3 bases from J, with 16 bases between. CDR3 DNA sequence: TGTGCCAGCAGCTTATCTTCCGGGGAGGACCACTATGGCTACACCTTC. Residues: CASSLSSGEDHYGYTF.

V gene TRBV7-2 combines with J gene TRBJ2-3; D is uncertain. Trimming removed 5 bases from V and 0 bases from J, with 6 bases in between. The CDR3 has 13 amino acids. The germline V gene encodes CDR1 SGHTA and CDR2 FQGNSA. The CDR3 loop is CASSSTSTDTQYF. The CDR3 DNA sequence: TGTGCCAGCAGCAGTACTAGCACAGATACGCAGTATTTT.

The CDR3 nucleotides read TGTGCCAGTAGTATGGGACAGAGGAGAGCCGGGGAGCTGTTTTTT. Amino acid sequence: CASSMGQRRAGELFF. The chain uses TRBV19 and TRBJ2-2; 7 bases are a match to TRBD1. Germline V lookup: CDR1 LNHDA, CDR2 SQIVND (reference sequence). CDR3 size: 15 residues. The V segment lost 3 bases and the J segment 6 bases; nucleotides outside the gene matches: 7.

V and J are TRBV2 and TRBJ2-5; 7 positions agree with TRBD1. The germline V gene has CDR1 SNHLY and CDR2 FYNNEI. The CDR3 contains 16 residues. J lost 2 bases, V lost 6 bases, and 12 bases had no gene match. The CDR3 bases are TGTGCCAGCAGGGGGACGGGGCTGACAGGGCAAGAGACCCAGTACTTC. Its translation: CASRGTGLTGQETQYF.

The table lists this clone with a count of one. The V call is TRBV7-2, the J call TRBJ2-7; D is possibly TRBD1 or TRBD2 (5 bases each). This CDR3 has 12 amino acids. CDR1 and CDR2 from the germline V gene are SGHTA and FQGNSA. Trimming took off 2 bases at V and 9 bases at J, with 11 bases between the two ends. DNA for the CDR3: TGTGCCAGCAGCTTAAGGGTGGGGGTGCAGTACTTC. Protein: CASSLRVGVQYF. Full variable domain (rest looked up from reference TRBV7-2 and TRBJ2-7): GAGVSQSPSNKVTEKGKDVELRCDPISGHTALYWYRQSLGQGLEFLIYFQGNSAPDKSGLPSDRFSAERTGGSVSTLTIQRTQQEDSAVYLCASSLRVGVQYFGPGTRLTVT.

The chain carries TRBV6-6 and TRBJ2-5; TRBD1 agrees at 7 bases. The CDR3 spans 12 residues. The ends lost 7 bases at V and 5 bases at J; junction bases unmatched: 4. Germline V gene sequence: CDR1 MNHNY, CDR2 SVGAGI (reference sequence). CDR3 residues: CASKVRGETQYF. The CDR3 DNA reads TGTGCCAGCAAGGTCAGGGGGGAGACCCAGTACTTC.

The V gene is TRBV11-2, the J gene TRBJ1-2; 8 bases fit TRBD1. Unmatched junction bases numbered 6, after V lost 5 bases and J lost 1 base. From germline, CDR1 is SGHAT and CDR2 FQNNGV. The CDR3 has 15 residues. The CDR3 region has the DNA TGTGCCAGCAGCCCGCGGACAGGGAGTAACTATGGCTACACCTTC. Translated: CASSPRTGSNYGYTF.

This clone was found once. CDR3 DNA: TGTGCCAGTTTAAAGACCCGGGACGGGAACTATGGCTACACCTTC. This gives the protein CASLKTRDGNYGYTF. This chain uses TRBV19 with TRBJ1-2, with a weak D call TRBD1 (5 bases). The CDR3 contains 15 residues. V was cut by 8 bases and J by 2 bases, with 18 bases left in between. The V gene's germline CDR1 is LNHDA and CDR2 SQIVND (reference sequence).

The chain has TRBV5-1 and TRBJ2-1, with D unresolved. V was cut by 0 bases and J by 5 bases, with 6 bases left in between. The CDR3 covers 13 residues. The germline V gene encodes CDR1 SGHRS and CDR2 YFSETQ. CDR3 sequence reads: CASSLGSHNEQFF. In nucleotides, the CDR3 is TGCGCCAGCAGCTTGGGTAGCCACAATGAGCAGTTCTTC. The whole variable domain, remainder taken from reference TRBV5-1 and TRBJ2-1, is KAGVTQTPRYLIKTRGQQVTLSCSPISGHRSVSWYQQTPGQGLQFLFEYFSETQRNKGNFPGRFSGRQFSNSRSEMNVSTLELGDSALYLCASSLGSHNEQFFGPGTRLTVL.

The chain recombines TRBV7-3 with TRBJ2-3, with 11 positions matching TRBD2. Germline CDR1 reads SGHTA; CDR2 reads FQGTGA. The CDR3 is 16 residues long. The V gene end was trimmed by 1 base and the J gene end by 5 bases; junction bases not matched to a gene: 5. CDR3 sequence: CASSLNLAGGQDTQYF. For the CDR3, the DNA is TGTGCCAGCAGCTTAAACCTAGCGGGGGGTCAAGATACGCAGTATTTT.

This clone appeared a single time. The chain joins TRBV27 to TRBJ2-1, with D possibly matching TRBD2 (5 bases). CDR1 and CDR2 from the germline V gene are MNHEY and SMNVEV (reference sequence). The length of the CDR3 is 15 residues. The ends were cut back, 2 bases at V and 4 bases at J, with 12 bases in the middle. The CDR3 region is CASSLVPLAYNEQFF. Here the CDR3 DNA reads TGTGCCAGCAGTTTAGTTCCCCTAGCATACAATGAGCAGTTCTTC.

This clone was seen once. The chain couples TRBV5-5 to TRBJ1-4; possibly TRBD1 for D (5 bases). The V end was cut by 0 bases, the J end by 1 base, with 7 bases between. The CDR3 is 15 residues long. Germline lookup yields CDR1 SGHKS and CDR2 YYEKEE (reference sequence). Here the CDR3 DNA reads TGTGCCAGCAGCTTGGCCCAGGGAACTAATGAAAAACTGTTTTTT. Translation: CASSLAQGTNEKLFF.

The CDR3 sequence is CASSPDRTGNAGELFF. For the CDR3, the DNA is TGTGCCAGCTCACCAGACCGGACAGGGAATGCCGGGGAGCTGTTTTTT. The chain combines TRBV18 with TRBJ2-2, with TRBD1 identical over 8 bases. The germline gives CDR1 KGHSH, CDR2 LQKENI. J was trimmed by 6 bases and V by 2 bases; bases with no gene match: 8. The CDR3 extends over 16 amino acids.

The J gene is TRBJ2-6, the V gene TRBV4-3; TRBD2 agrees at 8 bases. Per germline, CDR1 LGHNA and CDR2 YSLEER. V lost 5 bases, J lost 0 bases, and 12 bases stayed unmatched. The CDR3 spans 19 residues. The CDR3 coding sequence is TGCGCCAGCAGCTTAAAACGGACTAGCAGAGACTCTGGGGCCAACGTCCTGACTTTC. Translation gives CASSLKRTSRDSGANVLTF.

The genes are TRBV6-2 or TRBV6-3 and TRBJ2-3, with D possibly being TRBD2 (6 bases). The CDR3 totals 16 residues. The germline gives CDR1 MNHEY, CDR2 SVGEGT. Trimming stripped 2 bases from V and 0 bases from J, with 12 bases between. The CDR3 sequence is CASSYTTSLSTDTQYF. As DNA, the CDR3 is TGTGCCAGCAGTTACACCACTAGCCTGAGCACAGATACGCAGTATTTT.

This chain joins TRBV10-3 and TRBJ2-3; 9 bases map to TRBD1. Germline trimming cut 6 bases from V and 4 bases from J; bases unmatched to any gene: 14. Germline V CDR1 and CDR2: ENHRY, SYGVKD. The CDR3 has 17 amino acids. In DNA form, the CDR3 reads TGTGCCATCAGACGGGCCCTGGACAGGGGCTCCTCAGATACGCAGTATTTT. Encoded protein: CAIRRALDRGSSDTQYF.

The chain joins TRBV3-1 (or the pseudogene TRBV3-2) to TRBJ2-5; 10 bases agree with TRBD1. Trimming at V came to 1 base and at J to 4 bases, leaving 12 bases not matched to a gene. The CDR3 sequence is 18 residues long. The germline V gene encodes CDR1 LGHDT and CDR2 YNNKEL (reference sequence). The CDR3 nucleotides read TGTGCCAGCAGCCAAGGAGGGGACAGGGGTGGGTCAGCAGAGACCCAGTACTTC. Residues: CASSQGGDRGGSAETQYF.

This rearrangement joins TRBV2 to TRBJ1-4; D uncertain. V was clipped by 6 bases and J by 8 bases, with 16 bases between them. This CDR3 comprises 14 residues. Germline V lookup: CDR1 SNHLY, CDR2 FYNNEI. The DNA of the CDR3 is TGTGCCAGCAGATACAGCTTCCAAGGGGAAAAACTGTTTTTT. It translates to CASRYSFQGEKLFF.

This chain connects TRBV7-6 to TRBJ2-1; maybe TRBD1 (6 bases). In germline, CDR1 is SGHVS, CDR2 FNYEAQ. V shed 1 base and J shed 9 bases, with 16 bases lying between them. The CDR3 runs to 15 residues. In nucleotides, the CDR3 is TGTGCCAGCAGCTTAGGAACAGGGTTGAGAGGTGAGCAGTTCTTC. Its protein product is CASSLGTGLRGEQFF.

The rearrangement uses TRBV18 and TRBJ2-5; 8 nucleotides match TRBD2. The CDR3 consists of 16 residues. Germline CDR1 is KGHSH and CDR2 is LQKENI. The V gene end was trimmed by 1 base and the J gene end by 1 base; junction bases not matched to a gene: 5. CDR3 DNA: TGTGCCAGCTCACCACTACTAGCGGAGCCCCAAGAGACCCAGTACTTC. It is translated as CASSPLLAEPQETQYF.

This chain connects TRBV4-3 to TRBJ2-7, with 8 positions matching TRBD2. This CDR3 contains 18 residues. Germline assignment: CDR1 LGHNA and CDR2 YSLEER. J was trimmed by 1 base and V by 0 bases; bases with no gene match: 11. In DNA form, the CDR3 reads TGCGCCAGCAGCCAAGATTGGGCAGCGGGAGTTCAGTCCTACGAGCAGTACTTC. It specifies CASSQDWAAGVQSYEQYF.

The chain links TRBV6-5 to TRBJ1-3; D call uncertain. Between the trimmed V and J ends, which lost 6 bases and 0 bases, there was a span of 12 bases. Germline lookup yields CDR1 MNHEY and CDR2 SVGAGI. The CDR3 consists of 15 residues. CDR3 region: CASRTDPSSGNTIYF. CDR3 DNA sequence: TGTGCCAGCAGGACGGACCCTTCCTCTGGAAACACCATATATTTT.

The CDR3 is CASSSHDGSNYGYTF. The CDR3 DNA reads TGTGCCAGCAGTTCTCACGACGGAAGTAACTATGGCTACACCTTC. V gene TRBV28 combines with J gene TRBJ1-2; no firm D call. There are 15 residues in the CDR3. CDR1 is MDHEN and CDR2 is SYDVKM in the germline V gene. Trimming shortened V by 4 bases and J by 1 base, and 13 bases separated the two germline ends.